This T cell receptor (beta chain) comes out of a study of blood T cell repertoires in COVID-19 (dated by TCRdb to 2019 to 2021). Concerning the study at large: Samples from collaborators originated in the United States, Italy and Spain and spanned both the acute and convalescent phases of COVID-19. The material from the prospective study consisted of cDNA or gDNA derived from T cells, B-cell-depleted T cells, or PBMCs. Deeply sampled blood TCRbeta repertoires from subjects exposed to, actively infected with, or recovered from COVID-19 were included in the dataset. The repertoires were made available in a free public database intended to serve as a resource for research on the immune response to SARS-CoV-2. The samples were drawn from the first 160 participants of the ongoing ImmuneRACE study and from 1,254 subjects provided by 6 global collaborators. A de-identified subject ID, COVID-19 status, age in years and sex were almost always included in the sample metadata. Where available, HLA class I and class II types were obtained from metadata supplied by the sample provider rather than from assay-based typing. The full study reports these points: How much clinical and demographic metadata was included differed by source and by participant, and the metadata was provided uncurated.

The collaborating institutions used their own protocols to collect whole blood in K2EDTA tubes. For TCRbeta analysis, collaborator samples were shipped as frozen whole blood, as isolated PBMCs, or as DNA extracted from either sample type. For this clone: What this receptor recognizes is not known. No clone much larger than this one lies a single base away; base qualities are absent.

The immunoSEQ Assay, a bias-controlled multiplex PCR, was used to amplify TCRbeta CDR3 regions from genomic DNA. From the authors' description of their analysis: The number of nucleated cells in each sample was estimated from the amplification of reference gene primers within the assay. To quantify the absolute abundance of each unique TCRbeta CDR3 rearrangement, sequence reads were collapsed and filtered. For each sample, productive Simpson clonality was calculated by taking the square root of Simpson's diversity index across productive rearrangements. The table was pulled from immuneACCESS by TCRdb, which kept in-frame rearrangements only. Such tables lose some clones; where checked, under half of the loss comes from unresolved V genes, and the rest has no known cause. Clone size and V and J calls were adopted from that table, with D and trimming inferred from the DNA. Across this sample there are some 330,000 clones, with approximately 88% seen only once. The ten largest clones take up about 3.9% of the sample.

From the germline V gene, CDR1 is SGDLS and CDR2 is YYNGEE. Trimming removed 2 bases from V and 4 bases from J, leaving 9 bases between the germline ends. The CDR3 holds 14 amino acids from the cysteine to the phenylalanine. The entry retains the CDR3 DNA only, 42 bases that are in frame from base 1. This TCR came from a woman aged 50 to 65 with active or convalescent COVID-19. The chain is made from TRBV9 and TRBJ2-2, with TRBD1 perhaps the D gene, on 6 matching bases. Sequenced sample: peripheral blood. The nucleotide sequence reads TGTGCCAGCAGCGTCTCAGGGGTCACCGGGGAGCTGTTTTTT. Translated, this is CASSVSGVTGELFF.